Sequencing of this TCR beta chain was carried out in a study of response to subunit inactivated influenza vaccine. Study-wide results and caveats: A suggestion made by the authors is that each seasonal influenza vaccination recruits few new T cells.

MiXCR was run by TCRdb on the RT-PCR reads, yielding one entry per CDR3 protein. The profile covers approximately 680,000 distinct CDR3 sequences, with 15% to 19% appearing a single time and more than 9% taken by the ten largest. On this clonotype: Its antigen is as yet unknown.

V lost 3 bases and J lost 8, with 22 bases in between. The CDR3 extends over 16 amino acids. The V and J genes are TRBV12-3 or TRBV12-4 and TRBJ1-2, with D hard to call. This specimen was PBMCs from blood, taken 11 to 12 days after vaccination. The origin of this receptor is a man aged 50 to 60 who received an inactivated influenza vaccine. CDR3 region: CASSFAQSTGFGGYTF. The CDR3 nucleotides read TGTGCCAGCAGTTTTGCCCAGTCTACGGGTTTCGGGGGCTACACCTTC.